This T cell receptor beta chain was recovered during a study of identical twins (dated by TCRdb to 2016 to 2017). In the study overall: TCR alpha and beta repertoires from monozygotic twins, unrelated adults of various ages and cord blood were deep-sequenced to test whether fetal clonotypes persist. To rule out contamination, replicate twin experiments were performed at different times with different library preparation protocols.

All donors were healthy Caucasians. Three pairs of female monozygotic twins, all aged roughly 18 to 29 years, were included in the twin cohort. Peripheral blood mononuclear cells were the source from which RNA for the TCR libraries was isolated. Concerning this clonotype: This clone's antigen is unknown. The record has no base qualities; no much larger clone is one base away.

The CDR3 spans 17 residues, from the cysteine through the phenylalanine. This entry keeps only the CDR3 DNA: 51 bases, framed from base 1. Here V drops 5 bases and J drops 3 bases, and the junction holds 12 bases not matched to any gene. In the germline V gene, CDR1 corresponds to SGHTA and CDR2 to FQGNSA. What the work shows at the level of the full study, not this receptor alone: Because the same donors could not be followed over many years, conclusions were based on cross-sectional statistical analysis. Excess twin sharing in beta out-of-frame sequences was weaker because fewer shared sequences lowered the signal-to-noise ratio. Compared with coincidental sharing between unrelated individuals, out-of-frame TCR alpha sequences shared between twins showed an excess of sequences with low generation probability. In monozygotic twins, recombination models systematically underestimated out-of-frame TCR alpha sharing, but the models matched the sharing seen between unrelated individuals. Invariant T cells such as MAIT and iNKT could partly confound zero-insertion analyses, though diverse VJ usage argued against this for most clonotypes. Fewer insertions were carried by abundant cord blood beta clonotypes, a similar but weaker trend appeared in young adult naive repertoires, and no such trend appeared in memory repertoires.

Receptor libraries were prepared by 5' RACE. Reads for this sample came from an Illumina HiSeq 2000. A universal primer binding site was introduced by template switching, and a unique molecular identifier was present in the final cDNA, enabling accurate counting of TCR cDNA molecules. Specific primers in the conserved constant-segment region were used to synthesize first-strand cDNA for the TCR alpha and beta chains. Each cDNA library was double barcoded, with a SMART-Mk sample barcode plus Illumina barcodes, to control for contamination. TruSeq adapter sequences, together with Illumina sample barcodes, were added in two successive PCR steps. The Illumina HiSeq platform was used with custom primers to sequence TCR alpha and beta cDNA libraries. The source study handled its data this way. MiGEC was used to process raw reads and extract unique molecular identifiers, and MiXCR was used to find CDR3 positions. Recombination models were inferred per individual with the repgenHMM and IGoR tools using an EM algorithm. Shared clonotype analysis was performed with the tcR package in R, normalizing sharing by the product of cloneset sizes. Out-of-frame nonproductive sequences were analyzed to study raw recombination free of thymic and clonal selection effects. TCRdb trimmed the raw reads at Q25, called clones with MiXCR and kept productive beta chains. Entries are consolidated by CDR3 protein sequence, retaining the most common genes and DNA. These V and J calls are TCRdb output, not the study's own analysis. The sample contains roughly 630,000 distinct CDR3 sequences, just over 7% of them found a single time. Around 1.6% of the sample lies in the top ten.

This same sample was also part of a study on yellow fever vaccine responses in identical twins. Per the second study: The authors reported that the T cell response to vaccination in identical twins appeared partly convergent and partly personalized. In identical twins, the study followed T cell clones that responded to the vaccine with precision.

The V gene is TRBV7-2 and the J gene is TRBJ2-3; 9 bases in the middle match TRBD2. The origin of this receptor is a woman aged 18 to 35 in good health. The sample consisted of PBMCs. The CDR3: CASSPSYLAGITDTQYF. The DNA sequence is TGTGCCAGCAGCCCGTCATACCTAGCGGGAATTACAGATACGCAGTATTTT. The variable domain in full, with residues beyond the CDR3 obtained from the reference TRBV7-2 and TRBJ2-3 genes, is GAGVSQSPSNKVTEKGKDVELRCDPISGHTALYWYRQSLGQGLEFLIYFQGNSAPDKSGLPSDRFSAERTGGSVSTLTIQRTQQEDSAVYLCASSPSYLAGITDTQYFGPGTRLTVL.